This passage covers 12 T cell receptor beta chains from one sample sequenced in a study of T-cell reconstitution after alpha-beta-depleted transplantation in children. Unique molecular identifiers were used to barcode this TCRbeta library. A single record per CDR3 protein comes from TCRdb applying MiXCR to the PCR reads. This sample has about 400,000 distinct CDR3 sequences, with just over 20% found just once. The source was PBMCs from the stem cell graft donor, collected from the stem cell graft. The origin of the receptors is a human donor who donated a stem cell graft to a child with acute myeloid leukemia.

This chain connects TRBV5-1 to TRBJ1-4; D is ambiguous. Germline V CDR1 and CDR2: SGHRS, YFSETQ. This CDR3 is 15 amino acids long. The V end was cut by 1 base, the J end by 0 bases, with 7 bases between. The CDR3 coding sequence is TGCGCCAGCAGCTTGTTGGGTTCAACTAATGAAAAACTGTTTTTT. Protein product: CASSLLGSTNEKLFF.

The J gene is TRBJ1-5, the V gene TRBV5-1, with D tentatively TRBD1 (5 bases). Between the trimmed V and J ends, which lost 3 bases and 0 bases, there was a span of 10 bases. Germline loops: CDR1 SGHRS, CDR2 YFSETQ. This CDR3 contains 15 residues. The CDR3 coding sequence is TGCGCCAGCAGCTCGGGACGGGATAGCAATCAGCCCCAGCATTTT. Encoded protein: CASSSGRDSNQPQHF. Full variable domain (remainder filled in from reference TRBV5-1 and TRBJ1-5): KAGVTQTPRYLIKTRGQQVTLSCSPISGHRSVSWYQQTPGQGLQFLFEYFSETQRNKGNFPGRFSGRQFSNSRSEMNVSTLELGDSALYLCASSSGRDSNQPQHFGDGTRLSIL.

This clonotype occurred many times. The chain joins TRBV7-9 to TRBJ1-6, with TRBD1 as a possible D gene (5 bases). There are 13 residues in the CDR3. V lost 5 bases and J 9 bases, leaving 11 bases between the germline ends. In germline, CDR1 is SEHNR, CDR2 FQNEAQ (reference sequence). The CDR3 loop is CASSRGGGSPLHF. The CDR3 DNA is TGTGCCAGCAGCCGGGGCGGGGGTTCACCCCTCCACTTT.

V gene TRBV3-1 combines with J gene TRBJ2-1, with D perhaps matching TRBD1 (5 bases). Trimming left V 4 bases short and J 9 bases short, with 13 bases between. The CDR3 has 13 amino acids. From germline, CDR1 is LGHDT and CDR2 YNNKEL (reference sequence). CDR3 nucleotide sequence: TGTGCCAGCAGCCTAAGGGGCGTGAGTGAGCAGTTCTTC. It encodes CASSLRGVSEQFF.

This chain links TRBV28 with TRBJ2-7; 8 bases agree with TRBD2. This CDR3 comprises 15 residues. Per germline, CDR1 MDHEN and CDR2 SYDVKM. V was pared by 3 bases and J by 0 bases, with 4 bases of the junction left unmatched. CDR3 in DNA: TGTGCCAGCAGTTTCCTGGCGGGAGGCTCCTACGAGCAGTACTTC. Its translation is CASSFLAGGSYEQYF.

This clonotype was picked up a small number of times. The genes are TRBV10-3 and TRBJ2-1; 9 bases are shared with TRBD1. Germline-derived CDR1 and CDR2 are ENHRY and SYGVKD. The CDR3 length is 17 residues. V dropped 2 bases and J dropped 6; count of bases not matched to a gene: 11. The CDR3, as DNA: TGTGCCATCAGTGAGCCACCATCCGGGACAGGGTTCAATGAGCAGTTCTTC. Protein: CAISEPPSGTGFNEQFF.

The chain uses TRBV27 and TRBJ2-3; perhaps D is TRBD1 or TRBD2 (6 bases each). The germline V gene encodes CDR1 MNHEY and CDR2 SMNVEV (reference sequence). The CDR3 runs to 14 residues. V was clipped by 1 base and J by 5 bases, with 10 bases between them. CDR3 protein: CASSLLAGQDTQYF. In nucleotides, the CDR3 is TGTGCCAGCAGTTTATTGGCGGGACAAGATACGCAGTATTTT.

CDR3 in DNA: TGCAGTGCTAGACCCCACCCTCAGCCCCCTACACTCAATGAGCAGTTCTTC. Translated: CSARPHPQPPTLNEQFF. The chain links TRBV20-1 to TRBJ2-1; D ambiguous. Germline V gene sequence: CDR1 DFQATT, CDR2 SNEGSKA (reference sequence). The CDR3 runs 17 residues. Trimming pared 2 bases from V and 6 bases from J, leaving 23 bases between.

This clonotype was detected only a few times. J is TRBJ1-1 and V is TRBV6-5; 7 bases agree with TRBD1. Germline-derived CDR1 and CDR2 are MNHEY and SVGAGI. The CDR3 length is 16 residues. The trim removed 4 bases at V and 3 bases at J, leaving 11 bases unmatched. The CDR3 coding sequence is TGTGCCAGCAGTTCCGACAGGGACAGTGAGGACACTGAAGCTTTCTTT. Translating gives CASSSDRDSEDTEAFF.

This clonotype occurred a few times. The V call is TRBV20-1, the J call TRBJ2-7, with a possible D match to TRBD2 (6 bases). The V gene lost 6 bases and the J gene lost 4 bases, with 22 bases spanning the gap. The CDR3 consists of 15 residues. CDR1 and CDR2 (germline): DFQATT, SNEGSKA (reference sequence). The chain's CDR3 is CSAGTLATGSYEQYF. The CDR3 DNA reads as TGCAGTGCCGGTACCCTAGCGACTGGCTCTTACGAGCAGTACTTC.

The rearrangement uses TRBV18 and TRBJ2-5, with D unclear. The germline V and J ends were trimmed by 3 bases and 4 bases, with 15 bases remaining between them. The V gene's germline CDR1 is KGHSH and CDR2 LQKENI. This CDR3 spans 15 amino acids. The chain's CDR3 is CASSPSSLARETQYF. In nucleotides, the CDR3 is TGTGCCAGCTCACCTTCTTCTTTGGCTCGAGAGACCCAGTACTTC.

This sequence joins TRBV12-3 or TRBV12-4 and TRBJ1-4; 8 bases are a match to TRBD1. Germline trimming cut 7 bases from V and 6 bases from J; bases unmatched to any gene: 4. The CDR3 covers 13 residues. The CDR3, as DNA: TGTGCCAGCACGACAGGGGCGGATGAAAAACTGTTTTTT. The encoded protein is CASTTGADEKLFF.